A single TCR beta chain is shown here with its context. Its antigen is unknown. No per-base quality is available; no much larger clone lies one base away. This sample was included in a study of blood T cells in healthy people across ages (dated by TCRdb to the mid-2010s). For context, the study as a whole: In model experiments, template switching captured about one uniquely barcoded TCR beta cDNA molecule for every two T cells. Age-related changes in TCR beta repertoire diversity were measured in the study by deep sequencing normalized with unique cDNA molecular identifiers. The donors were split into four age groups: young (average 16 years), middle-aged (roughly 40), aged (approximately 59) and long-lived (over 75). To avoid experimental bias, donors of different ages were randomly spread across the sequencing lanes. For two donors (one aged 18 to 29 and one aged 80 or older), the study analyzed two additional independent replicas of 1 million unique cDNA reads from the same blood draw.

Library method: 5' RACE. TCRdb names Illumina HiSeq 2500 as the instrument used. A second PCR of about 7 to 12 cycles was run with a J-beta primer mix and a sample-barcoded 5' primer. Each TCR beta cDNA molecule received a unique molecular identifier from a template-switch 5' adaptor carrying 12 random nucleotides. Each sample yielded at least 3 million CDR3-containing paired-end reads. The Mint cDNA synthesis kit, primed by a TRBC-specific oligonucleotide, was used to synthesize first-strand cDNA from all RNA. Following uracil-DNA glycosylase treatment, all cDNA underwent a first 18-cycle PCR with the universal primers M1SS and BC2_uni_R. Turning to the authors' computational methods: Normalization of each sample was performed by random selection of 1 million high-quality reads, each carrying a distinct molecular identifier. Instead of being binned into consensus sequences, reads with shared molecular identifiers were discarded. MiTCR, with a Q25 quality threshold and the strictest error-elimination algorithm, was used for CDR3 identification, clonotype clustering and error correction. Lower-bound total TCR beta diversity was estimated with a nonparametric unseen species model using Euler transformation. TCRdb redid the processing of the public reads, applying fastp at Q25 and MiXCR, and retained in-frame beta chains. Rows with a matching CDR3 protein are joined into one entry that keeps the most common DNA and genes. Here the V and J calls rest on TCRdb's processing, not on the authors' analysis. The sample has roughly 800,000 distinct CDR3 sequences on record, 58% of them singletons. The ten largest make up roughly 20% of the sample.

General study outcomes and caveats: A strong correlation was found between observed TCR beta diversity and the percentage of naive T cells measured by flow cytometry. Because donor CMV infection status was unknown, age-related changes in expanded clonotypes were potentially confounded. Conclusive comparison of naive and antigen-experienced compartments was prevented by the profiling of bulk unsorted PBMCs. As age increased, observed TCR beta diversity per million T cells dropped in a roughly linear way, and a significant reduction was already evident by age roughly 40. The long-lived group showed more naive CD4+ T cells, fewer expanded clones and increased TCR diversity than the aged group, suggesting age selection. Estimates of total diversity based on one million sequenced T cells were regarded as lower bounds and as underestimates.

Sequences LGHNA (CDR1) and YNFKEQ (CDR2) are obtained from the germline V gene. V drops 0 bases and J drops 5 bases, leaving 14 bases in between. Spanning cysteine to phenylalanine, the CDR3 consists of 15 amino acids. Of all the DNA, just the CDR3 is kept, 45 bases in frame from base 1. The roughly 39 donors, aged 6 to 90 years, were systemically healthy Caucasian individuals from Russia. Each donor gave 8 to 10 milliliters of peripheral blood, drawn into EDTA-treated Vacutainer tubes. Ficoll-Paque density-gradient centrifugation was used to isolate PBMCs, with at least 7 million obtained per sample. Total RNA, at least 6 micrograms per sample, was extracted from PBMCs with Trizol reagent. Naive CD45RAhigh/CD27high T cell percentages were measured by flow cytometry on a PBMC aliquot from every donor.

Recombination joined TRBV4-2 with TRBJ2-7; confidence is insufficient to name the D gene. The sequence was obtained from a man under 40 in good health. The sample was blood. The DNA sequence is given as TGTGCCAGCAGCCAAGATCGTGCTAGTTTGAACGAGCAGTACTTC. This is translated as CASSQDRASLNEQYF.